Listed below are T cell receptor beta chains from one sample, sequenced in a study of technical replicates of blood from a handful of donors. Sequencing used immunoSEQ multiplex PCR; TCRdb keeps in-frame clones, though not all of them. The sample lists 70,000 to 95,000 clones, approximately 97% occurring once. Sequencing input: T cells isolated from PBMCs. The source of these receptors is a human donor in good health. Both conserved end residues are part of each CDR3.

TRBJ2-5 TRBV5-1 CASSLAASLETQYF
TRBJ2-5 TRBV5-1 CASSLGLQETQYF
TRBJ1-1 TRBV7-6 CASSFRGKNTEAFF
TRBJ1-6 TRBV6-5 CASSYLNSPLHF
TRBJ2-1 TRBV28 CASGPLKLAGLSYNEQFF
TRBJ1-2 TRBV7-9 CASRLDRGSYGYTF
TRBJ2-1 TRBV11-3 CASSFTGGPAYNEQFF
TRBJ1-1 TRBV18 CASSPLGKGGNTEAFF
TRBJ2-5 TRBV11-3 CASSLEGGRQETQYF
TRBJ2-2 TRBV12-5 CASGLVAGRTGELFF
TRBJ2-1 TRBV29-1 CSVETSDEQFF
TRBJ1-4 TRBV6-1 CASSEAGSWDRDEKLFF
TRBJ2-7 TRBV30 CAWSGQTYEQYF
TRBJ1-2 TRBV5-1 CASSFGTGSGVFTYGYTF
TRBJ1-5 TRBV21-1 CASSKGYGTGLEVGWQPQHF
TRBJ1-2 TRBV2 CASHRGYGYTF
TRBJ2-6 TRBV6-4 CASSDSRGPGANVLTF
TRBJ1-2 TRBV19 CASSYLPYYGYTF
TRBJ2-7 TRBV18 CASSPGTGMTYEQYF
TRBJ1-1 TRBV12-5 CASGLQMNTEAFF
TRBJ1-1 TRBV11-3 CASSVWAPPNTEAFF
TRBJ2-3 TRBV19 CASSTYSGSGTDTQYF
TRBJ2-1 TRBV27 CASSSLDGNNEQFF
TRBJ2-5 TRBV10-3 CAISGGEQETQYF
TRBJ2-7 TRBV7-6 CASSLTGDRPSYEQYF
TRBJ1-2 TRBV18 CASSPVPTGSIYPANYGYTF
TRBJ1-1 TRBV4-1 CASSGRTENTEAFF
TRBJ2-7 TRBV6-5 CASSYTASNEQYF
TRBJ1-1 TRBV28 CASTPAGNTEAFF
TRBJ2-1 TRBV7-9 CASSSGLAGGEQFF
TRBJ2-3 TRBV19 CASSPLALSLGADTQYF
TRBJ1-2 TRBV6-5 CASSWTGPGGYTF
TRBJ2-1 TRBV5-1 CASSLAHWTGISSYNEQFF
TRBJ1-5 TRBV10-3 CAISEGGTGSNQPQHF
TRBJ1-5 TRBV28 CASSRQGAAQPQHF
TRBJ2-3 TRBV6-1 CASSVLGQGAVGTQYF
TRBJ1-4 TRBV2 CASIDRDATNEKLFF
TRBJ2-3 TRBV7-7 CASSFSTASTDTQYF
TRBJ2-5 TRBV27 CASSLSTGTYYQETQYF
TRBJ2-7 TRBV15 CATRGSGRNEQYF
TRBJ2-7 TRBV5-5 CASSSGSYEQYF
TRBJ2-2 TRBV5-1 CASSLESRDRVHRGTGELFF
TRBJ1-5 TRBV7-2 CASSTQGTQPQHF
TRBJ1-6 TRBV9 CASSSDWGQPLHF
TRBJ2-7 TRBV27 CASSSPVTYEGEQYF
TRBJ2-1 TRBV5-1 CASSLLWRKSYNEQFF
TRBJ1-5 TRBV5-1 CASSPMPLDRGGYSNQPQHF
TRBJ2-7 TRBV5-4 CASSLSLGPRDEQYF
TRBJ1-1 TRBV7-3 CASSSRQGATEAFF
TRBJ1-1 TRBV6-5 CASRLTGGTEAFF
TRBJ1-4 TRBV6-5 CASSYSGQSNEKLFF
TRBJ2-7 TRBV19 CASSPSLAGLTYEQYF
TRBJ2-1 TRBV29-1 CSVEDGTVQGASNEQFF
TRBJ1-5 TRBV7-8 CASSPLRSQPQHF
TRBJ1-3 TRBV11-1 CASSLGETGGSSVGNTIYF